This TCR beta chain appears in the sequencing data of a study of blood T cells in healthy people across ages. The CDR3 runs to 13 residues. The V gene's germline CDR1 is SQVTM and CDR2 ANQGSEA. V was pared by 1 base and J by 6 bases, with 10 bases between. This clonotype was seen a few times. Then a second PCR, running roughly 6 to 12 cycles, was carried out with a sample-barcoded 5' primer and a J-beta primer mix. From the 5' RACE reads, TCRdb called clonotypes with MiXCR, one entry per CDR3 protein. The data show 700,000 to 850,000 distinct CDR3 sequences, with roughly 53% seen just once and about 42% held by the top ten.

The sample taken for sequencing was blood. The source of this sequence is a man older than 75 in good health. The V and J genes are TRBV29-1 and TRBJ2-1; D unresolved. CDR3 loop: CSVEVPNANEQFF. CDR3 in DNA: TGCAGCGTTGAAGTCCCGAACGCCAATGAGCAGTTCTTC.